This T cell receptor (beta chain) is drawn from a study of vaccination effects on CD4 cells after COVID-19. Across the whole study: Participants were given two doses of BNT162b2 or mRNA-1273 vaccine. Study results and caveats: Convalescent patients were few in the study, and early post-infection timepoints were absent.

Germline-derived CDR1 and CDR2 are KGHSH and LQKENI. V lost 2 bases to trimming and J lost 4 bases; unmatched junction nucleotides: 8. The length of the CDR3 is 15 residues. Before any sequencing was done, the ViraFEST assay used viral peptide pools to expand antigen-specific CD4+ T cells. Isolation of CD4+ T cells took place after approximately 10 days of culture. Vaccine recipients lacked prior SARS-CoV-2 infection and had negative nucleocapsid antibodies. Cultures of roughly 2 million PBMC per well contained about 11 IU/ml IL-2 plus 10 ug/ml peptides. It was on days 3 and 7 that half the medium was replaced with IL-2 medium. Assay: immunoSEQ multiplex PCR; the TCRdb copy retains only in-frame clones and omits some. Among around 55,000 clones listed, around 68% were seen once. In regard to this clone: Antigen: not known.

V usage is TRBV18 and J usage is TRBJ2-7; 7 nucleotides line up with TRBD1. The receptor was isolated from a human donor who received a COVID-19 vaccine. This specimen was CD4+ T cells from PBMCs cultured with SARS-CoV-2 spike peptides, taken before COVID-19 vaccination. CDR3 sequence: CASSPSRDSLYEQYF. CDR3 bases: TGTGCCAGCTCACCAAGTCGGGACAGTTTATACGAGCAGTACTTC.